Each of the 17 T cell receptor beta chains below was sequenced from the same sample in a study of blood T cell repertoires in COVID-19. Repertoires were generated with immunoSEQ multiplex PCR, while TCRdb's copy carries only in-frame clones and drops some. The profile covers hundreds of thousands of clones, with nearly 90% appearing a single time and 1% taken by the ten largest. The sample was PBMCs or T cells enriched from blood (not recorded which). These receptors were taken from a woman aged 30 to 39 who had recovered from COVID-19.

The V gene is TRBV9, the J gene TRBJ1-2; D unclear. CDR1 is SGDLS, CDR2 YYNGEE, per germline. This CDR3 is built from 14 residues. The ends were cut back, 0 bases at V and 6 bases at J, with 12 bases in the middle. CDR3 region: CASSVGPDSDGYTF. DNA of the CDR3: TGTGCCAGCAGCGTAGGTCCAGATTCCGATGGCTACACCTTC.

In the case of this clone: Other DNA sequences within the sample encode an identical CDR3. V gene TRBV27 combines with J gene TRBJ2-7; 8 bases agree with TRBD1. V shed 5 bases, J shed 1 base, and the junction held 4 bases outside the gene matches. CDR1 is MNHEY, CDR2 SMNVEV, per germline (reference sequence). This CDR3 spans 14 amino acids. In nucleotides, the CDR3 is TGTGCCAGCAGTCTCGGACAGGGATCCTACGAGCAGTACTTC. Translating it yields CASSLGQGSYEQYF.

This chain connects TRBV18 to TRBJ2-2; 8 nucleotides agree with TRBD2. The V gene end was trimmed by 3 bases and the J gene end by 5 bases; junction bases not matched to a gene: 8. CDR3 size: 16 residues. Germline V CDR1 and CDR2: KGHSH, LQKENI. CDR3 region: CASSPALAGITGELFF. The CDR3 region has the DNA TGTGCCAGCTCACCGGCTTTAGCGGGAATAACCGGGGAGCTGTTTTTT.

V gene TRBV27 combines with J gene TRBJ2-3, with 9 nucleotides matching TRBD1. This CDR3 has 20 amino acids. J gave up 2 bases and V 0 bases, and 15 bases lay outside the gene matches. Germline lookup yields CDR1 MNHEY and CDR2 SMNVEV (reference sequence). The CDR3 reads CASSLSSPLTGQGATDTQYF. In DNA form, the CDR3 reads TGTGCCAGCAGTTTATCATCCCCCCTCACGGGACAGGGAGCCACAGATACGCAGTATTTT.

The chain uses TRBV18 and TRBJ1-6; TRBD1 might be the D (5 bases). Per germline, CDR1 KGHSH and CDR2 LQKENI. Trimming stripped 2 bases from V and 7 bases from J, with 15 bases between. CDR3 length: 16 residues. The CDR3 loop is CASSPAPNRMNSPLHF. The CDR3 DNA follows: TGTGCCAGCTCACCAGCTCCGAACAGGATGAATTCACCCCTCCACTTT.

The chain recombines TRBV29-1 with TRBJ1-1, with 7 bases identical to TRBD1. Germline lookup yields CDR1 SQVTM and CDR2 ANQGSEA. The CDR3 runs to 15 residues. V gave up 1 base and J gave up 3 bases; unmatched junction bases: 8. The CDR3 sequence: CSVEANRDRYTEAFF. CDR3 sequence (DNA): TGCAGCGTTGAAGCAAACCGGGACAGATACACTGAAGCTTTCTTT.

V gene TRBV12-3 or TRBV12-4 combines with J gene TRBJ1-1; D not certain. The CDR3 runs 13 residues. V lost 3 bases and J 2 bases, leaving 7 bases between the germline ends. The CDR3 nucleotides are TGTGCCAGCAGTTTCCGGAGTAACACTGAAGCTTTCTTT. Protein: CASSFRSNTEAFF.

The rearrangement links TRBV19 to TRBJ1-5; D gene uncertain. The germline V gene encodes CDR1 LNHDA and CDR2 SQIVND (reference sequence). The CDR3 loop spans 13 amino acids. V was shortened by 7 bases and J by 1 base, with 8 bases between the two germline ends. CDR3 DNA sequence: TGTGCCAGTAAAGCTCGGAGCAATCAGCCCCAGCATTTT. Its translation: CASKARSNQPQHF.

This rearrangement joins TRBV3-1 (or the pseudogene TRBV3-2) to TRBJ2-7, with 8 bases that match TRBD1. The CDR3 extends over 15 amino acids. V trimming: 1 base; J trimming: 0 bases; junction bases outside the gene matches: 2. In germline, CDR1 is LGHDT, CDR2 YNNKEL (reference sequence). The CDR3, as DNA: TGTGCCAGCAGCCAAGGACAGGGGAGCTCCTACGAGCAGTACTTC. Its protein product is CASSQGQGSSYEQYF.

In its sample, this clone was seen once. The rearrangement uses TRBV25-1 and TRBJ1-1, with 9 bases that match TRBD1. The junction had 4 bases not matched to a gene; V was cut back by 5 bases and J by 3 bases. CDR1 and CDR2 (germline): MGHDK, SYGVNS. CDR3 length: 14 amino acids. CDR3 sequence: CASSHGTGHTEAFF. The CDR3 DNA follows: TGTGCCAGCAGTCATGGGACAGGGCACACTGAAGCTTTCTTT.

The rearrangement uses TRBV5-4 and TRBJ1-1, with 7 bases fitting TRBD1. V trimming: 2 bases; J trimming: 2 bases; junction bases outside the gene matches: 6. This CDR3 comprises 15 residues. CDR1 is SGHNT and CDR2 is YYREEE in the germline V gene (reference sequence). CDR3 DNA sequence: TGTGCCAGCAGCTTCCCTAAGGGGGCTAACACTGAAGCTTTCTTT. Its protein is CASSFPKGANTEAFF.

The V gene is TRBV7-9, the J gene TRBJ2-3; D gene ambiguous. Germline CDR1 is SEHNR and CDR2 is FQNEAQ (reference sequence). V was cut by 5 bases and J by 0 bases, with 24 bases left in between. The CDR3 has 19 amino acids. The CDR3, as DNA: TGTGCCAGCAGCCATTCCCCGTCCCACAGTCGATATAGCACAGATACGCAGTATTTT. Its translation is CASSHSPSHSRYSTDTQYF.

The chain has TRBV5-4 and TRBJ2-5; 9 bases match TRBD1. Germline V gene data show CDR1 as SGHNT and CDR2 as YYREEE (reference sequence). The trim removed 3 bases at V and 3 bases at J, leaving 6 bases unmatched. The CDR3 runs to 15 residues. The CDR3 DNA reads TGTGCCAGCAGCTGGAGACAGGGGGTGAAAGAGACCCAGTACTTC. Translating gives CASSWRQGVKETQYF. The full variable domain, with the rest looked up from reference TRBV5-4 and TRBJ2-5, is ETGVTQSPTHLIKTRGQQVTLRCSSQSGHNTVSWYQQALGQGPQFIFQYYREEENGRGNFPPRFSGLQFPNYSSELNVNALELDDSALYLCASSWRQGVKETQYFGPGTRLLVL.

V usage is TRBV5-4 and J usage is TRBJ1-1; unclear D gene. V shed 0 bases and J shed 4 bases, with 10 bases lying between them. CDR1 and CDR2 from the germline V gene are SGHNT and YYREEE (reference sequence). This CDR3 spans 14 amino acids. As DNA, the CDR3 is TGTGCCAGCAGCTTGGATGTGTCCAGCACTGAAGCTTTCTTT. Translated, it gives CASSLDVSSTEAFF.

V and J are TRBV19 and TRBJ1-2; D call uncertain. Germline lookup yields CDR1 LNHDA and CDR2 SQIVND (reference sequence). Trimming pared 10 bases from V and 4 bases from J, leaving 4 bases between. The CDR3 loop spans 9 amino acids. CDR3 nucleotides: TGTGCCACTTCCTATGGCTACACCTTC. It specifies CATSYGYTF.

J is TRBJ1-6 and V is TRBV9; D gene ambiguous. Trimming pared 0 bases from V and 8 bases from J, leaving 6 bases between. Germline-derived CDR1 and CDR2 are SGDLS and YYNGEE. This CDR3 region has 13 residues. Written as DNA, the CDR3 is TGTGCCAGCAGCGTAGGGGAGGATTCACCCCTCCACTTT. Translating it yields CASSVGEDSPLHF.

This clone was detected once. V gene TRBV5-1 combines with J gene TRBJ1-1; D is undetermined. CDR1 is SGHRS and CDR2 is YFSETQ in the germline V gene. Trimming removed 2 bases at V and 0 bases at J, with 5 bases between. This CDR3 has 13 residues. CDR3 coding DNA: TGCGCCAGCAGCTTATACTTGAACACTGAAGCTTTCTTT. Protein product: CASSLYLNTEAFF.